The present TCR beta chain was sequenced within a study of cytomegalovirus exposure and HLA in healthy donors. General study results and limits: HLA allele associations emerged for around 15,000 TCR beta sequences in a later analysis, at 0.05 false discovery rate.

13 Jbeta primers and 60 Vbeta primers were used for the PCR. Sequencing used immunoSEQ multiplex PCR; TCRdb keeps in-frame clones, though not all of them. The sample data list some 130,000 clones. The V end lost 4 bases, the J end lost 2 bases, and 9 bases lay between the germline ends. Germline loops: CDR1 MDHEN, CDR2 SYDVKM. The CDR3 spans 13 residues. Regarding this clone: The antigen is not known.

The V gene is TRBV28, the J gene TRBJ2-7; unclear D gene. This TCR came from a man aged 18 to 29 in good health and CMV-seronegative. The source material was PBMCs. Here the CDR3 DNA reads TGTGCCAGCAGTTGGCAGGTACCCTACGAGCAGTACTTC. It yields the protein CASSWQVPYEQYF.